The 30 T cell receptor beta chains below were found in one sample sequenced in a study of cytomegalovirus exposure and HLA in healthy donors. The study ran its PCR with 60 Vbeta and 13 Jbeta primers. Only in-frame clones appear in the TCRdb table, and some are missing; sequencing was by immunoSEQ multiplex PCR. The profile shows about 200,000 clones, less than 90% of them singletons. Material for sequencing was PBMCs. The receptors originated from a woman aged 25-40 years in good health and CMV-seronegative.

The chain carries TRBV28 and TRBJ2-7; D is unclear. Trimming pared 10 bases from V and 7 bases from J, leaving 23 bases between. Germline V gene sequence: CDR1 MDHEN, CDR2 SYDVKM. The CDR3 loop spans 14 amino acids. The CDR3 here is CATTAYGLGVEQYF. DNA of the CDR3: TGTGCCACCACAGCCTACGGTTTAGGTGTTGAGCAGTACTTC.

About this clone itself: At one boundary the junction diverges from the germline segment, which might be a read error. The chain combines TRBV7-9 with TRBJ2-2, with D perhaps TRBD2 (6 bases). The CDR3 has 15 amino acids. CDR1 SEHNR and CDR2 FQNEAQ come from the germline V gene (reference sequence). This CDR3 reads CASSLREAGGGELLF. CDR3 nucleotide sequence: TGTGCCAGCAGCTTAAGGGAGGCAGGCGGCGGGGAGCTGCTTTTT.

V is TRBV19 and J is TRBJ1-3; the D gene is possibly TRBD1 (6 bases). V was trimmed by 3 bases and J by 0 bases, leaving 9 bases between them. Germline CDR1 is LNHDA and CDR2 is SQIVND (reference sequence). The CDR3 has 15 amino acids. CDR3 in DNA: TGTGCCAGTAGTATGGGACACCTCTCTGGAAACACCATATATTTT. The encoded protein is CASSMGHLSGNTIYF.

The chain recombines TRBV29-1 with TRBJ1-1; 7 nucleotides match TRBD1. The CDR3 is made up of 12 amino acids. J gave up 4 bases and V 7 bases, and 6 bases lay outside the gene matches. CDR1 is SQVTM, CDR2 ANQGSEA, per germline. CDR3 amino acids: CSAVDRVTEAFF. The DNA of the CDR3 is TGCAGCGCCGTAGACAGGGTCACTGAAGCTTTCTTT.

A few counts support this clone. V and J are TRBV28 and TRBJ2-3, with D perhaps matching TRBD2 (6 bases). The CDR3 loop spans 14 amino acids. The germline V and J ends were trimmed by 7 bases and 0 bases, with 11 bases remaining between them. Germline lookup yields CDR1 MDHEN and CDR2 SYDVKM. CDR3 amino acids: CASTRDSSTDTQYF. CDR3 DNA: TGTGCCAGCACCAGGGACTCTAGCACAGATACGCAGTATTTT.

This clone was recorded a few times. The chain uses TRBV2 and TRBJ1-1; unclear D gene. CDR1 SNHLY and CDR2 FYNNEI come from the germline V gene. Between the trimmed V and J ends, which lost 7 bases and 4 bases, there was a span of 13 bases. The CDR3 covers 13 residues. The DNA for the CDR3 is TGTGCCAGCAACCTGGAGCCGCGCACTGAAGCTTTCTTT. Its translation is CASNLEPRTEAFF.

The rearrangement joins TRBV27 to TRBJ1-1; D gene ambiguous. The ends were cut back, 5 bases at V and 5 bases at J, with 12 bases in the middle. CDR1 is MNHEY and CDR2 is SMNVEV in the germline V gene (reference sequence). This CDR3 is built from 13 residues. CDR3 sequence: CASSPRGKTEAFF. The DNA of the CDR3 is TGTGCCAGCAGTCCCCGAGGGAAGACTGAAGCTTTCTTT.

The V call is TRBV15, the J call TRBJ2-3; 12 bases line up with TRBD2. After removal of 0 bases from V and 6 bases from J, the junction contained 7 bases not matched to a gene. The CDR3 spans 17 residues. Germline V gives CDR1 LNHNV, CDR2 YYDKDF (reference sequence). DNA of the CDR3: TGTGCCACCAGCAGAGATCCTAGCGGGGGGGCCGGGGATACGCAGTATTTT. It specifies CATSRDPSGGAGDTQYF.

The chain is built from TRBV9 and TRBJ2-7, with TRBD2 matching 12 bases. The trim removed 3 bases at V and 4 bases at J, leaving 8 bases unmatched. Germline V gives CDR1 SGDLS, CDR2 YYNGEE. The CDR3 runs to 16 residues. The CDR3 DNA sequence: TGTGCCAGCAGCGCCAGCGGACTAGCGGGATTTTACGAGCAGTACTTC. Amino acids: CASSASGLAGFYEQYF.

The chain carries TRBV7-9 and TRBJ1-1; no firm D call. The CDR3 runs 12 residues. Germline V CDR1 and CDR2: SEHNR, FQNEAQ (reference sequence). The V gene lost 1 base and the J gene lost 4 bases, with 4 bases spanning the gap. The CDR3 protein is CASSLVITEAFF. In DNA, the CDR3 is TGTGCCAGCAGCTTAGTCATCACTGAAGCTTTCTTT.

The gene calls are TRBV13 and TRBJ2-3; D is uncertain. This CDR3 spans 12 amino acids. The ends were cut back, 2 bases at V and 2 bases at J, with 2 bases in the middle. In germline, CDR1 is PRHDT, CDR2 FYEKMQ (reference sequence). This CDR3 is CASSLLTDTQYF. DNA for the CDR3: TGTGCCAGCAGCTTACTCACAGATACGCAGTATTTT.

The rearrangement joins TRBV29-1 to TRBJ2-3, with D possibly matching TRBD1 (5 bases). There are 14 residues in the CDR3. Germline V gene data show CDR1 as SQVTM and CDR2 as ANQGSEA. V lost 4 bases, J lost 6 bases, and 17 bases lay in between. The CDR3 sequence: CSVGNVLYRDTQYF. The CDR3 nucleotides read TGCAGCGTTGGAAACGTTCTCTACAGGGATACGCAGTATTTT.

The genes are TRBV5-6 and TRBJ2-1; the match to TRBD1 covers 11 bases. CDR1 SGHDT and CDR2 YYEEEE come from the germline V gene. The V gene end was trimmed by 4 bases and the J gene end by 4 bases; junction bases not matched to a gene: 10. The CDR3 is 17 amino acids. This chain's CDR3 is CASSPMFRDRGYNEQFF. Here the CDR3 DNA reads TGTGCCAGCAGCCCTATGTTCCGGGACAGGGGGTACAATGAGCAGTTCTTC.

This chain joins TRBV6-5 and TRBJ2-1; 7 nucleotides align to TRBD1. The CDR3 loop spans 14 amino acids. Trimming removed 7 bases from V and 8 bases from J; junction bases left unmatched: 11. From germline, CDR1 is MNHEY and CDR2 SVGAGI. CDR3 region: CASNTRSTGYEQFF. The CDR3 DNA follows: TGTGCCAGCAACACCCGATCGACAGGGTATGAGCAGTTCTTC.

V is TRBV5-8 and J is TRBJ2-7, with 8 bases identical to TRBD2. In germline, CDR1 is SGHTS, CDR2 YDEGEE. The V and J ends lost 0 bases and 3 bases, in that order; junction bases with no gene match: 11. This CDR3 is 17 amino acids long. CDR3 bases: TGTGCCAGCAGCTTGGGGGCGGGGGGACACCGATACTACGAGCAGTACTTC. It encodes CASSLGAGGHRYYEQYF.

The chain employs TRBV7-3 and TRBJ2-1; 12 bases line up with TRBD2. Germline loops: CDR1 SGHTA, CDR2 FQGTGA. This CDR3 comprises 18 residues. The J segment lost 3 bases and the V segment lost 0 bases, leaving 6 bases of the junction unmatched. For the CDR3, the DNA is TGTGCCAGCAGCTTAACCTCTACGACTAGCGGGAGCTACAATGAGCAGTTCTTC. It yields the protein CASSLTSTTSGSYNEQFF.

The chain combines TRBV27 with TRBJ2-7; 9 positions agree with TRBD2. CDR1 and CDR2 (germline): MNHEY, SMNVEV (reference sequence). The length of the CDR3 is 13 residues. The V and J ends lost 3 bases and 7 bases, in that order; junction bases with no gene match: 4. The CDR3 DNA follows: TGTGCCAGCAGTTTGGGACTAGCTGGAGAGCAGTACTTC. It yields the protein CASSLGLAGEQYF.

The rearrangement joins TRBV9 to TRBJ2-2; D unclear. Trimming removed 0 bases at V and 3 bases at J, with 6 bases between. The CDR3 covers 14 residues. Germline loops: CDR1 SGDLS, CDR2 YYNGEE. DNA of the CDR3: TGTGCCAGCAGCGTAGCCCCCTACACCGGGGAGCTGTTTTTT. This translates into CASSVAPYTGELFF.

The V gene is TRBV28, the J gene TRBJ2-1, with 7 bases that match TRBD2. This CDR3 spans 17 amino acids. The germline gives CDR1 MDHEN, CDR2 SYDVKM. The J segment lost 1 base and the V segment lost 5 bases, leaving 11 bases of the junction unmatched. DNA of the CDR3: TGTGCCAGCAGTCTCGCTAGCGGCGTTACTTCCTACAATGAGCAGTTCTTC. Translated: CASSLASGVTSYNEQFF.

The rearrangement links TRBV11-1 to TRBJ1-1, with D perhaps TRBD1 (5 bases). The length of the CDR3 is 13 residues. With 5 bases removed from V and 4 bases from J, the gap between germline ends came to 11 bases. CDR1 is SGHAT and CDR2 is FQDESV in the germline V gene (reference sequence). CDR3 coding DNA: TGTGCCAGCAGCAGACTGGACACCACTGAAGCTTTCTTT. It specifies CASSRLDTTEAFF.

This clone was observed a handful of times. The V and J genes are TRBV15 and TRBJ1-2; 7 bases agree with TRBD1. The germline gives CDR1 LNHNV, CDR2 YYDKDF (reference sequence). V shed 1 base, J shed 4 bases, and the junction held 3 bases outside the gene matches. The CDR3 consists of 14 residues. The CDR3 nucleotides are TGTGCCACCAGCAGAGGGTGGGACAGCTATGGCTACACCTTC. This gives the protein CATSRGWDSYGYTF.

This clone came up once. The chain joins TRBV7-3 to TRBJ2-2; 10 positions match TRBD1. V lost 5 bases, J lost 6 bases, and 9 bases stayed unmatched. The CDR3 spans 16 residues. The V gene's germline CDR1 is SGHTA and CDR2 FQGTGA. CDR3 sequence (DNA): TGTGCCAGCAGCCCCGGGACAGGGGACGGGGCCGGGGAGCTGTTTTTT. It encodes CASSPGTGDGAGELFF.

This chain uses TRBV5-1 with TRBJ2-7, with D possibly being TRBD2 (7 bases). V gave up 1 base and J gave up 6 bases, with 17 bases separating them. This CDR3 contains 15 residues. Looked up from germline, CDR1 is SGHRS and CDR2 is YFSETQ. DNA for the CDR3: TGCGCCAGCAGCTTGTCGGGGGGCGCGAGAAGCGAGCAGTACTTC. This sequence encodes CASSLSGGARSEQYF.

In DNA, the CDR3 is TGTGCCAGCAGTCTAATTAGCGGGAGCACGTACAATGAGCAGTTCTTC. Translating it yields CASSLISGSTYNEQFF. V usage is TRBV2 and J usage is TRBJ2-1; 9 nucleotides agree with TRBD2. This CDR3 has 16 residues. V was clipped by 5 bases and J by 4 bases; unmatched bases: 9. From germline, CDR1 is SNHLY and CDR2 FYNNEI.

V and J are TRBV11-3 and TRBJ2-1, with 9 positions matching TRBD1. This CDR3 is built from 15 residues. V lost 2 bases and J lost 8; bases outside the gene matches: 7. The germline V gene encodes CDR1 SGHNT and CDR2 YENEEA. The CDR3 spells CASSLSGDRDYEQFF. In nucleotides, the CDR3 is TGTGCCAGCAGCTTATCAGGGGACAGGGACTATGAGCAGTTCTTC.

This chain joins TRBV19 and TRBJ1-5; 7 nucleotides align to TRBD1. V lost 5 bases and J lost 1; bases outside the gene matches: 2. Per the germline V gene, CDR1 is LNHDA and CDR2 is SQIVND (reference sequence). The CDR3 length is 14 residues. The CDR3, as DNA: TGTGCCAGTAGTTACAGGGGAAGCAATCAGCCCCAGCATTTT. Its translation: CASSYRGSNQPQHF. The whole variable domain, remainder taken from reference TRBV19 and TRBJ1-5, is DGGITQSPKYLFRKEGQNVTLSCEQNLNHDAMYWYRQDPGQGLRLIYYSQIVNDFQKGDIAEGYSVSREKKESFPLTVTSAQKNPTAFYLCASSYRGSNQPQHFGDGTRLSIL.

The V call is TRBV28, the J call TRBJ1-5; 7 bases align to TRBD1. The CDR3 loop spans 12 amino acids. V gave up 6 bases and J gave up 6 bases; unmatched junction bases: 2. The germline gives CDR1 MDHEN, CDR2 SYDVKM. This CDR3 reads CASRPGGQPQHF. As DNA, the CDR3 is TGTGCCAGCAGACCAGGGGGTCAGCCCCAGCATTTT.

The CDR3 loop reads CASSAHRLTDTQYF. CDR3 bases: TGTGCCAGCAGCGCACACAGGTTGACAGATACGCAGTATTTT. V and J are TRBV11-2 and TRBJ2-3, with a possible D match to TRBD1 (5 bases). The V gene's germline CDR1 is SGHAT and CDR2 FQNNGV. V lost 5 bases to trimming and J lost 3 bases, with 12 bases between them. The CDR3 is 14 residues long.

The chain carries TRBV2 and TRBJ1-2; 7 bases agree with TRBD1. Germline assignment: CDR1 SNHLY and CDR2 FYNNEI. V was pared by 4 bases and J by 1 base, with 3 bases of the junction left unmatched. The CDR3 contains 14 residues. The CDR3 coding sequence is TGTGCCAGCAGTGCGACAGGGAGTAACTATGGCTACACCTTC. Translated: CASSATGSNYGYTF.

CDR3 DNA sequence: TGTGCCAGCAGTATCGAGGGATACGAGCAGTACTTC. As protein: CASSIEGYEQYF. This chain joins TRBV28 and TRBJ2-7; D is perhaps TRBD2 (5 bases). The CDR3 consists of 12 residues. The V end lost 5 bases, the J end lost 4 bases, and 9 bases lay between the germline ends. CDR1 is MDHEN, CDR2 SYDVKM, per germline.